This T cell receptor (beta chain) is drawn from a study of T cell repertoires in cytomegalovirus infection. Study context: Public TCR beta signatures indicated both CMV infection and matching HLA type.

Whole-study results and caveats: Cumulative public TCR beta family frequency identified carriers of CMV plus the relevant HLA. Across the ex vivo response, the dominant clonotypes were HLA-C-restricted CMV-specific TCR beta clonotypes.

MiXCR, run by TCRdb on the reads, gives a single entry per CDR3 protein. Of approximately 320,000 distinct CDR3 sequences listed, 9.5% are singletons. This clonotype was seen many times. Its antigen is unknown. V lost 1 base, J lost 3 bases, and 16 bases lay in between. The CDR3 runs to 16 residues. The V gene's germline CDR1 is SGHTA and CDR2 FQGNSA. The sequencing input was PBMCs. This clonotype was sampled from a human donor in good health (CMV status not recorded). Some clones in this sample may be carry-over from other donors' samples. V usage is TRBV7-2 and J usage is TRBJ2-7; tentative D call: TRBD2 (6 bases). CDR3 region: CASSLVMGGVHYEQYF. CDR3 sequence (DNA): TGTGCCAGCAGCTTAGTGATGGGCGGGGTACACTACGAGCAGTACTTC.